The rows below give T cell receptor beta chains drawn from one sample of a study of control samples from healthy donors and cancer patients. Measured with immunoSEQ multiplex PCR; TCRdb has only the in-frame clones, and not every one. The sample shows roughly 120,000 clones, more than 80% of them seen only once. Sequencing input: PBMCs. The receptors originated from a woman aged 50 to 60 with colorectal cancer. Each CDR3 is given with its conserved first and last residue. Fields, in order: clone size, V gene, J gene, D gene, CDR3 DNA, CDR3 protein. A D gene is named only where the DNA matches it firmly. Expanded clones get a size class; other rows say once, few or many, or leave the size out.

once	TRBV18	TRBJ1-1	NA	TGTGCCAGCTCACCCCTCGTGCGGCTAAACACTGAAGCTTTCTTT	CASSPLVRLNTEAFF
NA	TRBV5-3	TRBJ1-4	NA	TGTGCCCTGAGGGCGGGGACTGAAAAACTGTTTTTT	CALRAGTEKLFF
NA	TRBV9	TRBJ2-1	TRBD2	TGTGCCAGCAGCCCTCGACTAGCGGAGTACAATGAGCAGTTCTTC	CASSPRLAEYNEQFF
NA	TRBV6-5	TRBJ2-5	NA	TGTGCCAGCAGCTACCCAGGGCTCCAAGAGACCCAGTACTTC	CASSYPGLQETQYF
NA	TRBV29-1	TRBJ2-7	NA	TGCAGCGTTGAAGATAGCCTAGGGCAGTACTTC	CSVEDSLGQYF
once	TRBV30	TRBJ1-6	NA	TGTGCCTGGGCGCTCGGCTTATATAATTCACCCCTCCACTTT	CAWALGLYNSPLHF
NA	TRBV5-1	TRBJ2-3	NA	TGCGCCAGCAGAGAGTGGGGGGGGCAGTCCTCCCGCACAGATACGCAGTATTTT	CASREWGGQSSRTDTQYF
NA	TRBV21-1	TRBJ1-1	NA	TGTGCCAGCAGCTCCGACAAGAGATGGGGTGATAATGAAGCTTTCTTT	CASSSDKRWGDNEAFF
NA	TRBV28	TRBJ2-1	NA	TGTGCCAGCAGTTTATCTCCCTACAATGAGCAGTTCTTC	CASSLSPYNEQFF
NA	TRBV5-6	TRBJ2-1	TRBD2	TGTGCCAGCAGCGAGAGCGGGGGGGCCTACAATGAGCAGTTCTTC	CASSESGGAYNEQFF
NA	TRBV21-1	TRBJ2-3	NA	TGTGAAGTCCACACAGATACGCAGTATTTT	CEVHTDTQYF
NA	TRBV18	TRBJ1-4	NA	TGTGCCAGCTCACGTCTCATAGCCCCTAATGAAAAACTGTTTTTT	CASSRLIAPNEKLFF
NA	TRBV6-2/TRBV6-3	TRBJ2-5	NA	TGTGCCAGCAGCGGGGAATGGGAGACCCAGTACTTC	CASSGEWETQYF
NA	TRBV3-1/TRBV3-2	TRBJ1-6	TRBD1	TGTGCCAGCAGCCAGCCGGGACAGGGGGCCGGCCCCCTCCACTTT	CASSQPGQGAGPLHF
NA	TRBV6-1	TRBJ2-7	TRBD1	TGTGCCAGCAGTGAAGCGCTTCGGAGGACAGGGTCTTACGAGCAGTACTTC	CASSEALRRTGSYEQYF
NA	TRBV7-9	TRBJ1-2	NA	TGTGCCAGCAAGGGTGAGGAGTATGGCTACACCTTC	CASKGEEYGYTF